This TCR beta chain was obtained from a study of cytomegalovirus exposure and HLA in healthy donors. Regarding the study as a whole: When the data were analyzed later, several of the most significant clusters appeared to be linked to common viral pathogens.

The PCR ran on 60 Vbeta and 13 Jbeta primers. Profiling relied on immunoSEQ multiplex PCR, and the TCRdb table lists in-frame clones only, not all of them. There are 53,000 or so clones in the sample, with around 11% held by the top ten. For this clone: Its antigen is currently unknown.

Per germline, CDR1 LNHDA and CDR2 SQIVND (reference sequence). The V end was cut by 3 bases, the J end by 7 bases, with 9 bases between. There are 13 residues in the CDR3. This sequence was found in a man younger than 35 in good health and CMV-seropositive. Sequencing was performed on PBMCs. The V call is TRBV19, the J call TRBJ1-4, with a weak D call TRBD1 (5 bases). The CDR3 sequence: CASSMRDAEKLFF. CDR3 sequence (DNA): TGTGCCAGTAGTATGCGGGACGCTGAAAAACTGTTTTTT.